This passage covers 25 T cell receptor beta chains from one sample sequenced in a study of regulatory T cells in long-lasting Graves disease. Described time point: persistent/refractory GD, antithyroid drugs over 5 years with positive TRAb. The TCR library was made from RNA extracted from PBMCs. HTBI primers from iRepertoire and Arm-PCR of CDR3 regions yielded the TCR beta libraries. Using its own MiXCR run on the multiplex PCR reads, TCRdb lists one record per CDR3 protein. The sample holds 450,000 or so distinct CDR3 sequences; approximately 22% are singletons and the top ten take around 13%. This material consisted of peripheral blood mononuclear cells (PBMCs), taken when the disease was refractory, from a patient treated with antithyroid drugs. Source of these receptors: a female donor with Graves disease.

There are many counts of this clonotype. V and J are TRBV20-1 and TRBJ1-5; TRBD1 might be the D (5 bases). Trimming removed 3 bases at V and 1 base at J, with 19 bases between. Germline V gene lookup returns CDR1 DFQATT and CDR2 SNEGSKA (reference sequence). CDR3 length: 17 amino acids. Written as DNA, the CDR3 is TGCAGTGCTAGCAGCAGGGTGGTCCAAGGCAGCAATCAGCCCCAGCATTTT. This codes for CSASSRVVQGSNQPQHF.

This chain joins TRBV7-2 and TRBJ2-3; 12 bases map to TRBD2. Germline V CDR1 and CDR2: SGHTA, FQGNSA. The CDR3 is made up of 15 amino acids. V lost 1 base, J lost 6 bases, and 2 bases stayed unmatched. The CDR3 DNA is TGTGCCAGCAGCTTAGATGGACTAGCGGGGGATACGCAGTATTTT. This gives the protein CASSLDGLAGDTQYF.

This clonotype was picked up many times. This chain connects TRBV11-2 to TRBJ1-2; a weak D match, TRBD1 (6 bases). This CDR3 spans 15 amino acids. V dropped 3 bases and J dropped 2 bases, with 13 bases sitting between them. Germline V CDR1 and CDR2: SGHAT, FQNNGV. The CDR3 DNA reads TGTGCCAGCAGCTTCGGCCCCACAGGGAACTATGGCTACACCTTC. Amino acid sequence: CASSFGPTGNYGYTF.

Concerning this clonotype: A much larger clonotype is one base distant, so this may be a read error. The V and J genes are TRBV9 and TRBJ2-7; tentative D call: TRBD1 (6 bases). V lost 3 bases, J lost 2 bases, and 18 bases lay in between. CDR1 and CDR2 (germline): SGDLS, YYNGEE. CDR3 length: 16 residues. The CDR3 DNA is TGTGCCAGCAGCGGGGCCGGGACAAGGAGGACCTACGAGCAGTACTTC. Its protein product is CASSGAGTRRTYEQYF.

At least ten counts were recorded for this clonotype. The CDR3 DNA is TGTGCCAGCCGGGGGGCGGGAGAAGCCTACGAGCAGTACTTC. This encodes CASRGAGEAYEQYF. This chain joins TRBV28 and TRBJ2-7, with D maybe TRBD2 (7 bases). Germline CDR1 is MDHEN and CDR2 is SYDVKM. The germline V and J ends were trimmed by 8 bases and 2 bases, with 16 bases remaining between them. This CDR3 has 14 amino acids.

This clonotype was observed at least ten times. V and J are TRBV7-3 and TRBJ2-2, with 8 positions matching TRBD1. J was trimmed by 1 base and V by 6 bases; bases with no gene match: 4. From germline, CDR1 is SGHTA and CDR2 FQGTGA. The length of the CDR3 is 15 residues. In nucleotides, the CDR3 is TGTGCCAGCAGGGCGACAGGGGAGAACACCGGGGAGCTGTTTTTT. This gives the protein CASRATGENTGELFF.

This clonotype has more than one count but fewer than ten. The chain combines TRBV20-1 with TRBJ2-3; D possibly matches TRBD1 or TRBD2 (5 bases each). The CDR3 contains 16 residues. V dropped 0 bases and J dropped 0 bases, with 13 bases sitting between them. Per germline, CDR1 DFQATT and CDR2 SNEGSKA (reference sequence). CDR3 protein: CSARDVGETSTDTQYF. As DNA, the CDR3 is TGCAGTGCTAGAGACGTGGGGGAGACTAGCACAGATACGCAGTATTTT.

Details on this clonotype: A read error may be the cause here, since a much bigger clone is one base away. The conserved closing phenylalanine or tryptophan is absent in this CDR3, likely reflecting a read error. The J gene is TRBJ1-1, the V gene TRBV12-3 or TRBV12-4; D not resolved. The CDR3 totals 13 residues. Trimming removed 5 bases from V and 6 bases from J, with 13 bases in between. CDR3 residues: CASSPPGSAEAFS. CDR3 nucleotides: TGTGCCAGCAGTCCCCCCGGGAGTGCTGAAGCTTTCTCT.

This clonotype occurred many times. The chain is built from TRBV28 and TRBJ1-6; tentative D call: TRBD1 (6 bases). The CDR3 runs 14 residues. V was pared by 8 bases and J by 0 bases, with 8 bases between. CDR1 is MDHEN and CDR2 is SYDVKM in the germline V gene. In nucleotides, the CDR3 is TGTGCCAGCGCAGGGGACTCCTATAATTCACCCCTCCACTTT. It codes for CASAGDSYNSPLHF. The entire variable domain, with the rest obtained from reference TRBV28 and TRBJ1-6, is as follows: DVKVTQSSRYLVKRTGEKVFLECVQDMDHENMFWYRQDPGLGLRLIYFSYDVKMKEKGDIPEGYSVSREKKERFSLILESASTNQTSMYLCASAGDSYNSPLHFGNGTRLTVT.

This clonotype was recorded a few times. The V call is TRBV11-3, the J call TRBJ2-1, with D perhaps being TRBD1 or TRBD2 (5 bases each). The germline V and J ends were trimmed by 6 bases and 0 bases, with 12 bases remaining between them. The germline CDR1 and CDR2 sequences are SGHNT and YENEEA. This CDR3 is 15 amino acids long. The CDR3 region is CASRRGVPSYNEQFF. The DNA of the CDR3 is TGTGCCAGCAGACGAGGGGTCCCCTCCTACAATGAGCAGTTCTTC.

This chain uses TRBV3-2 with TRBJ1-6. TRBV3-2 is reported as a pseudogene. The CDR3 extends over 11 amino acids. CDR3 in amino acids: CASSHGSPLHF. The CDR3 DNA reads as TGTGCCAGCAGCCACGGGTCACCCCTCCACTTT.

Comments on this clonotype: A read error may be the cause here, since a much bigger clone is one base away. V gene TRBV11-2 combines with J gene TRBJ1-2, with TRBD1 identical over 9 bases. Unmatched junction bases numbered 8, after V lost 3 bases and J lost 6 bases. The CDR3 runs 15 residues. From germline, CDR1 is SGHAT and CDR2 FQNNGV. CDR3 sequence (DNA): TGTGCCAGCAGCTTCCTGGACAGGGGCGCTAATGGCTACACCTTC. Protein sequence: CASSFLDRGANGYTF. The full variable domain, rest sourced from reference TRBV11-2 and TRBJ1-2, is EAGVAQSPRYKIIEKRQSVAFWCNPISGHATLYWYQQILGQGPKLLIQFQNNGVVDDSQLPKDRFSAERLKGVDSTLKIQPAKLEDSAVYLCASSFLDRGANGYTFGSGTRLTVV.

This clonotype was seen more than once but under ten times. This chain uses TRBV27 with TRBJ1-6; D not resolved. CDR3 length: 17 amino acids. CDR1 and CDR2 from the germline V gene are MNHEY and SMNVEV (reference sequence). Between the trimmed V and J ends, which lost 5 bases and 3 bases, there was a span of 17 bases. The DNA of the CDR3 is TGTGCCAGCAGTCCCACCCCGACAAGCCTCTATAATTCACCCCTCCACTTT. This gives the protein CASSPTPTSLYNSPLHF.

This clonotype was counted at least ten times. This chain links TRBV12-3 or TRBV12-4 with TRBJ1-5; 10 nucleotides match TRBD1. The length of the CDR3 is 14 residues. J gave up 2 bases and V 5 bases, and 0 bases lay outside the gene matches. The CDR3 reads CASSGQGGNQPQHF. In nucleotides, the CDR3 is TGTGCCAGCAGTGGACAGGGGGGCAATCAGCCCCAGCATTTT.

Many counts were recorded for this clonotype. The chain employs TRBV2 and TRBJ1-3, with D possibly matching TRBD1 (6 bases). CDR1 is SNHLY, CDR2 FYNNEI, per germline. The CDR3 is 18 residues long. Trimming took 6 bases from V and 0 from J, leaving 21 bases between them. In DNA form, the CDR3 reads TGTGCCAGCAGCGGGGGTTTTGCAGGGGCCTACTCTGGAAACACCATATATTTT. Translated, it gives CASSGGFAGAYSGNTIYF.

The rearrangement joins TRBV28 to TRBJ2-1, with D tentatively TRBD2 (6 bases). The germline V gene encodes CDR1 MDHEN and CDR2 SYDVKM. With 6 bases removed from V and 10 bases from J, the gap between germline ends came to 13 bases. The CDR3 loop spans 12 amino acids. CDR3 loop: CASRVPGGEQFF. The CDR3 region has the DNA TGTGCCAGCAGGGTCCCCGGGGGAGAGCAGTTCTTC.

The chain carries TRBV25-1 and TRBJ2-7; D might be TRBD2 (6 bases). CDR1 is MGHDK, CDR2 SYGVNS, per germline. V gave up 4 bases and J gave up 1 base, with 11 bases separating them. The CDR3 length is 14 residues. CDR3 sequence reads: CASSGPAGSYEQYF. CDR3 DNA: TGTGCCAGCAGTGGGCCAGCGGGTTCCTACGAGCAGTACTTC.

This chain joins TRBV29-1 and TRBJ1-2; no firm D call. CDR1 SQVTM and CDR2 ANQGSEA come from the germline V gene. The CDR3 covers 11 residues. The ends were cut back, 6 bases at V and 8 bases at J, with 13 bases in the middle. The CDR3 reads CSVDPVRGYTF. The CDR3 DNA follows: TGCAGCGTGGACCCGGTAAGGGGCTACACCTTC.

This clonotype was recorded many times. This chain uses TRBV7-2 with TRBJ2-5; maybe TRBD2 (7 bases). Trimming took off 1 base at V and 5 bases at J, with 14 bases between the two ends. The CDR3 has 15 residues. Germline CDR1 reads SGHTA; CDR2 reads FQGNSA. CDR3 sequence (DNA): TGTGCCAGCAGCTTAGAGGGAGGGACATCGGAGACCCAGTACTTC. Translated, it gives CASSLEGGTSETQYF.

This CDR3 reads CASSLFWTGGTYEQYF. CDR3 sequence (DNA): TGTGCCAGCAGTTTATTTTGGACAGGGGGTACCTACGAGCAGTACTTC. The rearrangement links TRBV27 to TRBJ2-7; 10 nucleotides match TRBD1. V lost 1 base, J lost 2 bases, and 5 bases stayed unmatched. In germline, CDR1 is MNHEY, CDR2 SMNVEV (reference sequence). This CDR3 has 16 amino acids.

There are many counts of this clonotype. The V call is TRBV27, the J call TRBJ1-2; maybe TRBD1 (5 bases). The CDR3 runs 13 residues. Trimming shortened V by 5 bases and J by 3 bases, and 10 bases separated the two germline ends. The germline gives CDR1 MNHEY, CDR2 SMNVEV (reference sequence). CDR3 nucleotides: TGTGCCAGCAGTATCGGGACCTACTATGGCTACACCTTC. Translating it yields CASSIGTYYGYTF.

The chain uses TRBV7-3 and TRBJ1-1; D remains unclear. The V gene lost 1 base and the J gene lost 4 bases, with 7 bases spanning the gap. Germline values: CDR1 SGHTA, CDR2 FQGTGA. The length of the CDR3 is 13 residues. CDR3 residues: CASSLMIGTEAFF. The CDR3 nucleotides are TGTGCCAGCAGCTTAATGATTGGCACTGAAGCTTTCTTT.

The chain carries TRBV20-1 and TRBJ2-3, with 9 positions matching TRBD2. The CDR3 loop spans 15 amino acids. After removal of 2 bases from V and 4 bases from J, the junction contained 7 bases not matched to a gene. CDR1 DFQATT and CDR2 SNEGSKA come from the germline V gene (reference sequence). CDR3 bases: TGCAGTGCTAGACTCATAGCGGGGGACCCAGATACGCAGTATTTT. Translated: CSARLIAGDPDTQYF.

This clonotype came up many times. The chain recombines TRBV12-3 or TRBV12-4 with TRBJ2-7; D not certain. CDR3 length: 13 amino acids. The V gene lost 6 bases and the J gene lost 1 base, with 10 bases spanning the gap. This CDR3 reads CASSADRSYEQYF. The CDR3 DNA follows: TGTGCCAGCAGCGCGGACCGATCCTACGAGCAGTACTTC.

This clonotype was seen ten or more times. This chain uses TRBV28 with TRBJ2-2; D uncertain. The CDR3 is 13 residues long. The V gene lost 2 bases and the J gene lost 6 bases, with 7 bases spanning the gap. The germline gives CDR1 MDHEN, CDR2 SYDVKM. The CDR3 is CASSLISPGELFF. Written as DNA, the CDR3 is TGTGCCAGCAGTTTAATATCTCCCGGGGAGCTGTTTTTT. The full variable domain, with the rest looked up from reference TRBV28 and TRBJ2-2, is DVKVTQSSRYLVKRTGEKVFLECVQDMDHENMFWYRQDPGLGLRLIYFSYDVKMKEKGDIPEGYSVSREKKERFSLILESASTNQTSMYLCASSLISPGELFFGEGSRLTVL.